The present entry profiles one T cell receptor (beta chain) with its context. The record originates from a study of blood T cell repertoires in COVID-19. At the level of the study: PBMCs, B-cell-depleted T cells, or T cells provided the cDNA or gDNA that made up the material.

Clones were sequenced by immunoSEQ multiplex PCR, and TCRdb holds only the in-frame ones, with some missing. The repertoire has 130,000 to 150,000 clones, roughly 80% of them found once; the top ten carry just over 9%. The germline CDR1 and CDR2 sequences are SGHTA and FQGTGA. This CDR3 comprises 17 residues. The V gene end was trimmed by 4 bases and the J gene end by 2 bases; junction bases not matched to a gene: 8. The sequencing input was PBMCs or T cells enriched from blood (not recorded which). This TCR was sampled from a man aged 50-59 years who had recovered from COVID-19. V and J are TRBV7-3 and TRBJ2-2; 9 bases fit TRBD2. The CDR3 DNA follows: TGTGCCAGCAGCTCCTCCCCGACTAGCGGTAACACCGGGGAGCTGTTTTTT. Translation: CASSSSPTSGNTGELFF.